One and the same sample provided the 18 T cell receptor beta chains below, sequenced in a study of blood T cell repertoires in COVID-19. Assay used: immunoSEQ multiplex PCR; TCRdb lists only in-frame clones, some missing. The data hold around 140,000 clones, with about 90% observed a single time. The sequenced sample consisted of peripheral blood. The receptors stem from a man aged 50 to 59 who had recovered from COVID-19.

The gene calls are TRBV6-5 and TRBJ2-2; 7 bases are shared with TRBD1. The CDR3 consists of 14 residues. From germline, CDR1 is MNHEY and CDR2 SVGAGI. Trimming removed 7 bases from V and 6 bases from J; junction bases left unmatched: 8. CDR3 sequence: CASTKQGTAGELFF. In DNA, the CDR3 is TGTGCCAGCACCAAACAGGGGACCGCCGGGGAGCTGTTTTTT.

V is TRBV19 and J is TRBJ1-5, with D possibly matching TRBD1 (6 bases). The V gene's germline CDR1 is LNHDA and CDR2 SQIVND (reference sequence). The CDR3 has 15 amino acids. V shed 1 base and J shed 5 bases, with 12 bases lying between them. The CDR3: CASSIVGANHQPQHF. The CDR3 nucleotides read TGTGCCAGTAGTATAGTGGGGGCTAATCATCAGCCCCAGCATTTT.

The chain carries TRBV6-5 and TRBJ1-1, with 10 positions matching TRBD1. Germline V CDR1 and CDR2: MNHEY, SVGAGI. The J segment lost 3 bases and the V segment lost 6 bases, leaving 7 bases of the junction unmatched. CDR3 length: 15 residues. CDR3 sequence: CASRLRDRGDTEAFF. CDR3 nucleotides: TGTGCCAGCAGGCTCCGGGACAGGGGTGACACTGAAGCTTTCTTT.

The rearrangement links TRBV5-4 to TRBJ2-7, with 9 nucleotides matching TRBD1. Germline lookup yields CDR1 SGHNT and CDR2 YYREEE (reference sequence). The junction had 11 bases not matched to a gene; V was cut back by 4 bases and J by 3 bases. The CDR3 has 16 residues. The CDR3 spells CASSSMTGGISYEQYF. CDR3 sequence (DNA): TGTGCCAGCAGCAGCATGACAGGGGGAATAAGCTACGAGCAGTACTTC.

The chain carries TRBV15 and TRBJ2-7; 13 bases match TRBD2. The CDR3 has 16 amino acids. V was pared by 1 base and J by 2 bases, with 2 bases of the junction left unmatched. The germline V gene has CDR1 LNHNV and CDR2 YYDKDF (reference sequence). CDR3 DNA: TGTGCCACCAGCAGAGGAGGGACTAGCGGGGCCTACGAGCAGTACTTC. Translated: CATSRGGTSGAYEQYF.

For the CDR3, the DNA is TGTGCCAGCAGCTTTAGGCGGGGAAACGAGCAGTACTTC. Translating gives CASSFRRGNEQYF. The chain recombines TRBV7-3 with TRBJ2-7, with a weak D call TRBD2 (6 bases). The CDR3 is 13 amino acids. Germline values: CDR1 SGHTA, CDR2 FQGTGA. V was cut by 3 bases and J by 5 bases, with 11 bases left in between.

The rearrangement uses TRBV2 and TRBJ2-1, with 12 nucleotides matching TRBD2. V shed 3 bases and J 1 base; nucleotides not matched to a gene: 4. CDR3 length: 17 amino acids. Per the germline V gene, CDR1 is SNHLY and CDR2 is FYNNEI. CDR3 residues: CASSELAGGLSYNEQFF. DNA for the CDR3: TGTGCCAGCAGTGAGCTAGCGGGGGGGTTGTCCTACAATGAGCAGTTCTTC. Full variable domain (remainder filled in from reference TRBV2 and TRBJ2-1): EPEVTQTPSHQVTQMGQEVILRCVPISNHLYFYWYRQILGQKVEFLVSFYNNEISEKSEIFDDQFSVERPDGSNFTLKIRSTKLEDSAMYFCASSELAGGLSYNEQFFGPGTRLTVL.

CDR3 amino acids: CASSFSREGYGYTF. DNA for the CDR3: TGTGCCAGCAGCTTTTCCCGGGAGGGATATGGCTACACCTTC. V gene TRBV7-2 combines with J gene TRBJ1-2, with unresolved D. Germline CDR1 is SGHTA and CDR2 is FQGNSA. V was clipped by 3 bases and J by 5 bases, with 13 bases between them. The CDR3 is 14 amino acids. Full variable domain (missing parts from reference TRBV7-2 and TRBJ1-2): GAGVSQSPSNKVTEKGKDVELRCDPISGHTALYWYRQSLGQGLEFLIYFQGNSAPDKSGLPSDRFSAERTGGSVSTLTIQRTQQEDSAVYLCASSFSREGYGYTFGSGTRLTVV.

CDR3 in DNA: TGTGCCAGCAGTTACTCGGCTCGGACAAAATACAATGAGCAGTTCTTC. Translated, it gives CASSYSARTKYNEQFF. The rearrangement uses TRBV6-5 and TRBJ2-1, with a weak D call TRBD1 (5 bases). CDR3 size: 16 residues. Per germline, CDR1 MNHEY and CDR2 SVGAGI. V was shortened by 0 bases and J by 4 bases, with 13 bases between the two germline ends.

This chain connects TRBV5-1 to TRBJ2-3; 9 bases line up with TRBD2. Trimming took 7 bases from V and 1 from J; bases not matched to a gene: 4. This CDR3 has 14 amino acids. Per germline, CDR1 SGHRS and CDR2 YFSETQ. Written as DNA, the CDR3 is TGCGCCAGCTCAGCTAGCGGGGGCACAGATACGCAGTATTTT. It specifies CASSASGGTDTQYF.

The V call is TRBV15, the J call TRBJ2-5, with D hard to call. V lost 1 base and J lost 2, with 17 bases in between. Germline CDR1 LNHNV, CDR2 YYDKDF (reference sequence). The CDR3 is made up of 17 amino acids. CDR3 nucleotide sequence: TGTGCCACCAGCAGAGGACGTGGGCAGACAAGACAAGAGACCCAGTACTTC. Translating gives CATSRGRGQTRQETQYF.

This clone has only one observation. V and J are TRBV9 and TRBJ2-1; TRBD2 matches at 8 bases. Germline V lookup: CDR1 SGDLS, CDR2 YYNGEE. The ends lost 6 bases at V and 0 bases at J; junction bases unmatched: 8. This CDR3 has 16 amino acids. The DNA for the CDR3 is TGTGCCAGCACCCGAGCGGGGGTCAGCTCCTACAATGAGCAGTTCTTC. The encoded protein is CASTRAGVSSYNEQFF.

The gene calls are TRBV30 and TRBJ1-2; 9 bases line up with TRBD1. V was clipped by 2 bases and J by 4 bases; unmatched bases: 2. Germline V gene data show CDR1 as GTSNPN and CDR2 as SVGIG (reference sequence). This CDR3 comprises 13 residues. The CDR3 protein is CAWSSDRGYGYTF. Here the CDR3 DNA reads TGTGCCTGGAGTTCGGACAGGGGCTATGGCTACACCTTC.

The chain joins TRBV27 to TRBJ1-2, with 11 bases that match TRBD1. Per the germline V gene, CDR1 is MNHEY and CDR2 is SMNVEV (reference sequence). The CDR3 length is 15 residues. J gave up 4 bases and V 5 bases, and 6 bases lay outside the gene matches. The CDR3 here is CASSLGQGALYGYTF. The CDR3 nucleotides read TGTGCCAGCAGTCTCGGACAGGGGGCTCTCTATGGCTACACCTTC.

V is TRBV11-2 and J is TRBJ2-5; TRBD2 might be the D (6 bases). The CDR3 has 15 amino acids. Trimming stripped 5 bases from V and 5 bases from J, with 18 bases between. Germline lookup yields CDR1 SGHAT and CDR2 FQNNGV. CDR3 sequence (DNA): TGTGCCAGCAGCCCGTCCTCAGGGACTGGGGAGACCCAGTACTTC. As protein: CASSPSSGTGETQYF.

This clone was seen only a few times. The rearrangement uses TRBV19 and TRBJ1-4, with D possibly matching TRBD1 (5 bases). CDR3 length: 15 amino acids. The ends were cut back, 4 bases at V and 4 bases at J, with 13 bases in the middle. CDR1 is LNHDA and CDR2 is SQIVND in the germline V gene (reference sequence). CDR3 amino acids: CASSRLQAFNEKLFF. CDR3 DNA sequence: TGTGCCAGTAGTAGATTACAGGCATTTAATGAAAAACTGTTTTTT.

The chain couples TRBV3-1 (or the pseudogene TRBV3-2) to TRBJ2-5, with a weak D call TRBD1 (6 bases). This CDR3 comprises 18 residues. In germline, CDR1 is LGHDT, CDR2 YNNKEL (reference sequence). The V end was cut by 3 bases, the J end by 1 base, with 21 bases between. This CDR3 reads CASSHRKPGQHFQETQYF. DNA for the CDR3: TGTGCCAGCAGCCATCGCAAACCAGGACAGCATTTCCAAGAGACCCAGTACTTC.

J is TRBJ1-1 and V is TRBV7-9, with 8 bases that match TRBD1. Trimming at V came to 5 bases and at J to 7 bases, leaving 9 bases not matched to a gene. Per germline, CDR1 SEHNR and CDR2 FQNEAQ (reference sequence). This CDR3 has 14 residues. Written as DNA, the CDR3 is TGTGCCAGCAGCATCCTGGACAGGGAATATGAAGCTTTCTTT. Amino acid sequence: CASSILDREYEAFF.